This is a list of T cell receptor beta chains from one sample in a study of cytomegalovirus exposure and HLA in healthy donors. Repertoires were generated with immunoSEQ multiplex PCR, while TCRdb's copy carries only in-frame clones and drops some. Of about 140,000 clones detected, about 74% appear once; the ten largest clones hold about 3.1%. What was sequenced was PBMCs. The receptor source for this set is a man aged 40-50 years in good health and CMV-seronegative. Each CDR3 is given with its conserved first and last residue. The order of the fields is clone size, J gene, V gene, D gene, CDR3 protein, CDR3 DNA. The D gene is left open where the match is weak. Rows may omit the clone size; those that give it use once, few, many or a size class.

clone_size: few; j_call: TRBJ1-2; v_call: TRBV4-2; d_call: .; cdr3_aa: CASSPRGIGYTF; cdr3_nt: TGTGCCAGCAGCCCCCGGGGGATCGGCTACACCTTC
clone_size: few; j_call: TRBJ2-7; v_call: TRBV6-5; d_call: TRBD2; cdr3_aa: CASRTSSQQYF; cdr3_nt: TGTGCCAGCAGGACTAGCAGCCAGCAGTACTTC
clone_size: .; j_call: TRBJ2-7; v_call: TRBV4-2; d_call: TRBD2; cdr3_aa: CASSQDGGLATYEQYF; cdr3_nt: TGTGCCAGCAGCCAAGATGGAGGACTAGCGACCTACGAGCAGTACTTC
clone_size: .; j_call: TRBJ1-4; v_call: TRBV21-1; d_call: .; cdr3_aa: CASSLRSEKLFF; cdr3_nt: TGTGCCAGCAGCCTACGATCGGAAAAACTGTTTTTT
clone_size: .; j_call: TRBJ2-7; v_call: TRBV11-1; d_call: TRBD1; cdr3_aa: CASSLYRGYEQYF; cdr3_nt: TGTGCCAGCAGCTTGTACAGGGGCTACGAGCAGTACTTC
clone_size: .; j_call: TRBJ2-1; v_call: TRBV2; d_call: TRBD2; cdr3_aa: CASSEALGLAGTYNEQFF; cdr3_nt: TGTGCCAGCAGTGAAGCCTTGGGACTAGCGGGGACCTACAATGAGCAGTTCTTC
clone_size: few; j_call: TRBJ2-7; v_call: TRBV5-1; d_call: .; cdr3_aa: CASSFDSSSYEQYF; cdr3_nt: TGCGCCAGCAGCTTCGACTCGTCCTCCTACGAGCAGTACTTC
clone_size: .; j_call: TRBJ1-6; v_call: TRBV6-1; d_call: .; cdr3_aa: CASTGRSLNSPLHF; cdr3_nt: TGTGCCAGCACCGGGAGGTCACTGAATTCACCCCTCCACTTT
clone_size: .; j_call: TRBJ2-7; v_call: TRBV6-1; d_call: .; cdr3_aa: CASMMATYEQYF; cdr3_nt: TGTGCCAGCATGATGGCAACCTACGAGCAGTACTTC
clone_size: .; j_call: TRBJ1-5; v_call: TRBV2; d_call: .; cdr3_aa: CASIGGYGNQPQHF; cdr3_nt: TGTGCCAGCATCGGAGGGTACGGCAATCAGCCCCAGCATTTT
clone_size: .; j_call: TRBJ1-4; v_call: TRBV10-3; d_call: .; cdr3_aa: CAIRAGEHEKLFF; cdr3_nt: TGTGCCATCCGAGCGGGTGAGCATGAAAAACTGTTTTTT
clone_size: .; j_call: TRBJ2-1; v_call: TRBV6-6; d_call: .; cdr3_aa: CASSQGDPSYNEQFF; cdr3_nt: TGTGCCAGCAGCCAAGGAGACCCCTCCTACAATGAGCAGTTCTTC
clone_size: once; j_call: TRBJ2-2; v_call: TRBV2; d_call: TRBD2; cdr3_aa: CASRGLAGGTGELFF; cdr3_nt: TGTGCCAGCAGGGGACTAGCGGGGGGAACCGGGGAGCTGTTTTTT
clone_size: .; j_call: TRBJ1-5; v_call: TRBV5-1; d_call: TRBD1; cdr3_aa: CASSFTGGSQPQHF; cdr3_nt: TGCGCCAGCAGCTTCACAGGGGGCAGTCAGCCCCAGCATTTT
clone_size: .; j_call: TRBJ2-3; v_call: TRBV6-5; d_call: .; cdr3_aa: CASSYGGSTDTQYF; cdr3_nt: TGTGCCAGCAGTTACGGGGGGTCGACAGATACGCAGTATTTT
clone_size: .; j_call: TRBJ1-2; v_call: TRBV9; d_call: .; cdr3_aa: CASSTQNTAGYTF; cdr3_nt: TGTGCCAGCAGCACCCAAAATACAGCTGGCTACACCTTC
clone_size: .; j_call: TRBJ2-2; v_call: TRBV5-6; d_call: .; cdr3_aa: CASTFSPNIAANTGELFF; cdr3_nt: TGTGCCAGCACCTTTTCCCCCAACATTGCGGCTAACACCGGGGAGCTGTTTTTT
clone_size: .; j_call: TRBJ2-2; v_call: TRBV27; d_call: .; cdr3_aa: CASSSGTQLNTGELFF; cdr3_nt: TGTGCCAGCAGTTCTGGGACACAACTAAACACCGGGGAGCTGTTTTTT
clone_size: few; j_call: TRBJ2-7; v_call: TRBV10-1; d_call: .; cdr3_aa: CASSEITGPSYEQYF; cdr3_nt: TGCGCCAGCAGTGAGATTACAGGACCCAGCTACGAGCAGTACTTC
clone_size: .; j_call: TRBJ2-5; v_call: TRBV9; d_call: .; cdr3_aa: CASSGYRVETQYF; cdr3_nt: TGTGCCAGCAGCGGCTACAGGGTTGAGACCCAGTACTTC
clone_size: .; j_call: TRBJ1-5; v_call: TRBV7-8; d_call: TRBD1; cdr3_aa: CASSWDRAQPQHF; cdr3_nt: TGTGCCAGCAGCTGGGACAGGGCACAGCCCCAGCATTTT
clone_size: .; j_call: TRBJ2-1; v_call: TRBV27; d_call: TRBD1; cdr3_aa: CASSLSRTGHNEQFF; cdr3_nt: TGTGCCAGCAGTTTATCCCGGACAGGGCACAATGAGCAGTTCTTC
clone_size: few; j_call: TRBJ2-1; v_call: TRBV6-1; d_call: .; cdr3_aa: CASSAGHGANNEQFF; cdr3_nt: TGTGCCAGCAGTGCGGGACACGGGGCCAACAATGAGCAGTTCTTC
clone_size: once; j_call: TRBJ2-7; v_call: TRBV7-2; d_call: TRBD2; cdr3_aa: CASSLDILAGRSEQYF; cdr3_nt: TGTGCCAGCAGCTTAGATATCCTAGCGGGACGCAGTGAGCAGTACTTC
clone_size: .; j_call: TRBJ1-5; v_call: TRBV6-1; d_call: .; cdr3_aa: CASSLTQIGQPQHF; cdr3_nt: TGTGCCAGCAGTCTCACACAGATTGGCCAGCCCCAGCATTTT
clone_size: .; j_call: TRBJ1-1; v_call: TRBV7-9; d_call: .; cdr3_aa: CASSFEVDTEAFF; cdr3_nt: TGTGCCAGCAGCTTCGAGGTGGACACTGAAGCTTTCTTT
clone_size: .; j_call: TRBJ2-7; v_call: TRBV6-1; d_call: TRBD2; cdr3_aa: CASSPTSGRHEQYF; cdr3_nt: TGTGCCAGCAGTCCGACTAGCGGGAGACACGAGCAGTACTTC
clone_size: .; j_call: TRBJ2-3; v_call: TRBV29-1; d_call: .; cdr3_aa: CSVERGDSTDTQYF; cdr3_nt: TGCAGCGTTGAAAGGGGTGATAGCACAGATACGCAGTATTTT
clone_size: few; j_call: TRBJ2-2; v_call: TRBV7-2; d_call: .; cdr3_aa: CASSAAVTSPGELFF; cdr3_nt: TGTGCCAGCAGCGCCGCCGTCACTAGTCCCGGGGAGCTGTTTTTT
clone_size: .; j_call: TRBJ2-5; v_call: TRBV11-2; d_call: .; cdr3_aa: CASSLPGAETQYF; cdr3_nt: TGTGCCAGCAGCCTCCCTGGGGCAGAGACCCAGTACTTC
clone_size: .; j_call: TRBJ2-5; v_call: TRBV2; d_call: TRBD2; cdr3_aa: CASRGGLAGKETQYF; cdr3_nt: TGTGCCAGCAGGGGAGGGCTAGCGGGGAAAGAGACCCAGTACTTC
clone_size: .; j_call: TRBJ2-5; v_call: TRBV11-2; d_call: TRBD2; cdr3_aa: CASSGGPGGAGETQYF; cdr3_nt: TGTGCCAGCAGCGGAGGGCCCGGGGGGGCCGGGGAGACCCAGTACTTC
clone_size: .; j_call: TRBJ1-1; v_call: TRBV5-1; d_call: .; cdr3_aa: CASSALSWNTEAFF; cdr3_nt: TGCGCCAGCAGCGCCTTGAGCTGGAACACTGAAGCTTTCTTT
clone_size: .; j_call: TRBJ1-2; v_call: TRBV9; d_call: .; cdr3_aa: CASTPPAGPYGYTF; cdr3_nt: TGTGCCAGCACCCCACCTGCAGGTCCCTATGGCTACACCTTC
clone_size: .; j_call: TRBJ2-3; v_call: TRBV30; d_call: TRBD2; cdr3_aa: CAWSTGTSGGTDTQYF; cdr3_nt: TGTGCCTGGAGTACCGGGACTAGCGGGGGCACAGATACGCAGTATTTT
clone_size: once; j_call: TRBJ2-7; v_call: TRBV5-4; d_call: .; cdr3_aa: CASSPDRSYEQYF; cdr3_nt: TGTGCCAGCAGCCCGGACAGATCCTACGAGCAGTACTTC
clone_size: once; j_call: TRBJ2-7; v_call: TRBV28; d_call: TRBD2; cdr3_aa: CASSLGGAVAYEQYF; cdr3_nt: TGTGCCAGCAGTTTGGGAGGGGCTGTCGCCTACGAGCAGTACTTC
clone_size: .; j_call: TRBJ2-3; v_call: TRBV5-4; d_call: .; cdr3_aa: CASSLRGTDTQYF; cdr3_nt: TGTGCCAGCAGCTTGCGAGGCACAGATACGCAGTATTTT
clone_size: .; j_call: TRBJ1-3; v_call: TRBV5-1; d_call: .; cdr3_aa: CASSYGESIGTIYF; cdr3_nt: TGCGCCAGCAGCTATGGGGAGAGCATAGGCACCATATATTTT
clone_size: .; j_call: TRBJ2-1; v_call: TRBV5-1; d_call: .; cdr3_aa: CASQEGEGSEQFF; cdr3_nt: TGCGCCAGCCAGGAAGGAGAGGGTAGTGAGCAGTTCTTC
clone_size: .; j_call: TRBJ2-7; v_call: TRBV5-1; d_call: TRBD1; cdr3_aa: CASSPPGQGAYEQYF; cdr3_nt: TGCGCCAGCAGTCCTCCGGGACAGGGGGCCTACGAGCAGTACTTC
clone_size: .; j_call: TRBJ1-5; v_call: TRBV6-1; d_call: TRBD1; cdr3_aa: CASRGTGFQPQHF; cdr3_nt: TGTGCCAGCAGAGGGACAGGGTTTCAGCCCCAGCATTTT
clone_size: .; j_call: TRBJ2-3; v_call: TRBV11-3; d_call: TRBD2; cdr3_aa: CASSKRTSGGRGTDTQYF; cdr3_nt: TGTGCCAGCAGCAAGAGGACTAGCGGGGGAAGAGGCACAGATACGCAGTATTTT
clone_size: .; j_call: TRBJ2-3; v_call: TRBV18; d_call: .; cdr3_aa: CASSPGFPDTQYF; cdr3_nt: TGTGCCAGCTCACCCGGTTTCCCAGATACGCAGTATTTT
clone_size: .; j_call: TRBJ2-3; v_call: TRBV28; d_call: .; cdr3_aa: CASGAERTDTQYF; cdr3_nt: TGTGCCAGCGGTGCGGAACGCACAGATACGCAGTATTTT
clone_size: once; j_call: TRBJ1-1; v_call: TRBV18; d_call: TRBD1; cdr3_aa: CASSPRTGTNTEAFF; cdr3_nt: TGTGCCAGCTCACCTAGGACAGGGACGAACACTGAAGCTTTCTTT
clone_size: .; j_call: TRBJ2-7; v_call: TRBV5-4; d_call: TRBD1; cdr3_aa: CASSPTGGPSYEQYF; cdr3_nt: TGTGCCAGCAGCCCGACAGGGGGCCCCTCCTACGAGCAGTACTTC